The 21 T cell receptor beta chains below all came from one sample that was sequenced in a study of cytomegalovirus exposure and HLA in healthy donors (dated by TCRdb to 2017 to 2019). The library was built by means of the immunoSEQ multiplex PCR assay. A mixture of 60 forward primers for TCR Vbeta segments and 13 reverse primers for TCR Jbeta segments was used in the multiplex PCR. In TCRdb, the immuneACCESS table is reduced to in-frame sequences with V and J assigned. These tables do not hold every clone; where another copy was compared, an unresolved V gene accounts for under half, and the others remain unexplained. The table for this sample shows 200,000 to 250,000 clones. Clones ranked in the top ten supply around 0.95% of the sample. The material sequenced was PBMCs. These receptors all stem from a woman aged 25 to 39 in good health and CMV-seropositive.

The CDR3 protein is CASSKGGQAQTYEQYF. CDR3 DNA sequence: TGTGCCAGCAGCAAAGGTGGACAGGCCCAAACCTACGAGCAGTACTTC. The rearrangement uses TRBV21-1 and TRBJ2-7; the tabulated D call, TRBD1, remains unverified against the DNA. TRBV21-1 corresponds to a pseudogene. This CDR3 contains 16 residues.

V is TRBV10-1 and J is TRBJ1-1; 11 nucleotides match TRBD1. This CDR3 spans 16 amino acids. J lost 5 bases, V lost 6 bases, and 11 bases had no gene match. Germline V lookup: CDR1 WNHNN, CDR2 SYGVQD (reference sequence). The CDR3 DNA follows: TGCGCCAGCAGCTCACTCCCCGGGACAGGGGGTACTGAAGCTTTCTTT. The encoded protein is CASSSLPGTGGTEAFF.

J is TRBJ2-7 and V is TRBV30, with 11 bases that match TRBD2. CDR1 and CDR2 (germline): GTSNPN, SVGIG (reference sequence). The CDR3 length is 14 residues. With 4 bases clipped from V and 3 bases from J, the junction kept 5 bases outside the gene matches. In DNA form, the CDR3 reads TGTGCCTGGAAACTAGCGGGAGCTTTCTACGAGCAGTACTTC. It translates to CAWKLAGAFYEQYF.

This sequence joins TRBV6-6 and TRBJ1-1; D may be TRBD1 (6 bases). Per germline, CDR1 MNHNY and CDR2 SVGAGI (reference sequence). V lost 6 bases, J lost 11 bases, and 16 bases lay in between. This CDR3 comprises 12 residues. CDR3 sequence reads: CASSSLAGAAFF. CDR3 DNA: TGTGCCAGCAGCTCACTCGCAGGGGCCGCTTTCTTT.

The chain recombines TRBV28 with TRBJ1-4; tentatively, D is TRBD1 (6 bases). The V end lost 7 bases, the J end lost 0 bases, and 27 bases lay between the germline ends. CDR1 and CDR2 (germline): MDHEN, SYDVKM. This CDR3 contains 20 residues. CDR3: CASTISRIRRGQSTNEKLFF. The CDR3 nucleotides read TGTGCCAGCACCATTAGCCGAATTCGCAGGGGACAATCAACTAATGAAAAACTGTTTTTT. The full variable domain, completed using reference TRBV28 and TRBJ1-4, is DVKVTQSSRYLVKRTGEKVFLECVQDMDHENMFWYRQDPGLGLRLIYFSYDVKMKEKGDIPEGYSVSREKKERFSLILESASTNQTSMYLCASTISRIRRGQSTNEKLFFGSGTQLSVL.

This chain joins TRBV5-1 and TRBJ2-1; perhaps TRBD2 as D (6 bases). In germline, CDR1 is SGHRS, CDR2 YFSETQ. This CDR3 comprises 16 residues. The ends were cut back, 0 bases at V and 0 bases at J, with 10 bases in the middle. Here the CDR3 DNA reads TGCGCCAGCAGCTTGGGTACCGGGAGCTCCTACAATGAGCAGTTCTTC. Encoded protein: CASSLGTGSSYNEQFF.

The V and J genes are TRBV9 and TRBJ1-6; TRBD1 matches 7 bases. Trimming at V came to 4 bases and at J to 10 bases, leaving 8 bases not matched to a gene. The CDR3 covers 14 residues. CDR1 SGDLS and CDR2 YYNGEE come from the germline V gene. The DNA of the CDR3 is TGTGCCAGCAGCTTAGGACAGGCTAGATCACCCCTCCACTTT. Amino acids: CASSLGQARSPLHF.

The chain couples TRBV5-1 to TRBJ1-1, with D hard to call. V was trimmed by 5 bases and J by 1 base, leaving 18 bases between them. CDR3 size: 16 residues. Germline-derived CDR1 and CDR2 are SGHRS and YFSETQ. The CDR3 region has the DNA TGCGCCAGCAGGAACCGCGGCGGGGTGGAGAACACTGAAGCTTTCTTT. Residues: CASRNRGGVENTEAFF. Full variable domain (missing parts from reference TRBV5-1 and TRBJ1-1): KAGVTQTPRYLIKTRGQQVTLSCSPISGHRSVSWYQQTPGQGLQFLFEYFSETQRNKGNFPGRFSGRQFSNSRSEMNVSTLELGDSALYLCASRNRGGVENTEAFFGQGTRLTVV.

Written as DNA, the CDR3 is TGTGCCGGGGGTGCTTGGGGGGGAAAAAACATTCAGTACTTC. Protein product: CAGGAWGGKNIQYF. The V gene is TRBV30, the J gene TRBJ2-4; 7 bases map to TRBD2. With 8 bases clipped from V and 4 bases from J, the junction kept 11 bases outside the gene matches. The CDR3 consists of 14 residues. Per the germline V gene, CDR1 is GTSNPN and CDR2 is SVGIG (reference sequence). The entire variable domain, with the rest obtained from reference TRBV30 and TRBJ2-4, is as follows: SQTIHQWPATLVQPVGSPLSLECTVEGTSNPNLYWYRQAAGRGLQLLFYSVGIGQISSEVPQNLSASRPQDRQFILSSKKLLLSDSGFYLCAGGAWGGKNIQYFGAGTRLSVL.

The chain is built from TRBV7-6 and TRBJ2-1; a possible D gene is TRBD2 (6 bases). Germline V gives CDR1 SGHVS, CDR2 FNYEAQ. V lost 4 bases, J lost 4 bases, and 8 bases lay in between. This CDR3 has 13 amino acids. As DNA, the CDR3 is TGTGCCAGCAGCTCGGGGGTGTACAATGAGCAGTTCTTC. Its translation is CASSSGVYNEQFF.

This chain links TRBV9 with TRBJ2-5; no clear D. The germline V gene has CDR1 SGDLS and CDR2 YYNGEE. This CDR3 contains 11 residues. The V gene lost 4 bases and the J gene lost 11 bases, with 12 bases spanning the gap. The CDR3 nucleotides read TGTGCCAGCAGCTTAGGGTCCCAGCAGTACTTC. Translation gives CASSLGSQQYF.

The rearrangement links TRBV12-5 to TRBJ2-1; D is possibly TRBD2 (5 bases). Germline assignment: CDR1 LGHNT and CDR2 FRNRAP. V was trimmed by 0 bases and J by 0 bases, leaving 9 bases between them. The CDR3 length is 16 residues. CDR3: CASGLVLGSSYNEQFF. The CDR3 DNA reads TGTGCTAGTGGTTTGGTACTGGGGAGCTCCTACAATGAGCAGTTCTTC.

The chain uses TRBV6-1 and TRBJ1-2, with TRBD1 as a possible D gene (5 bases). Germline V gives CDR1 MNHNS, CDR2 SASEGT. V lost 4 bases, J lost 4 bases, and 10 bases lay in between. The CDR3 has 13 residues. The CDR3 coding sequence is TGTGCCAGCAGTGGAAACAGGCCCTATGGCTACACCTTC. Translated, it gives CASSGNRPYGYTF.

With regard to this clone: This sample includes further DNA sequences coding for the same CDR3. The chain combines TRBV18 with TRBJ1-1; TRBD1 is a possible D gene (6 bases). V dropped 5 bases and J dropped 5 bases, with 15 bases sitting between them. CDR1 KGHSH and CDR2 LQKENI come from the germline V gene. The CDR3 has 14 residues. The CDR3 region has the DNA TGTGCCAGCTCATCGCAGGGAGGGGGGACTGAAGCTTTCTTT. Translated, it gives CASSSQGGGTEAFF. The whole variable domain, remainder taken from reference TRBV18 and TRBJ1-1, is NAGVMQNPRHLVRRRGQEARLRCSPMKGHSHVYWYRQLPEEGLKFMVYLQKENIIDESGMPKERFSAEFPKEGPSILRIQQVVRGDSAAYFCASSSQGGGTEAFFGQGTRLTVV.

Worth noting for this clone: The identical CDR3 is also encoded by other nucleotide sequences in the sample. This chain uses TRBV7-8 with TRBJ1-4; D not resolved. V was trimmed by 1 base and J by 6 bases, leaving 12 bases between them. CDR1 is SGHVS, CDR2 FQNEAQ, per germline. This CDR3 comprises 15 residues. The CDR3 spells CASSLGLAKYEKLFF. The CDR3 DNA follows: TGTGCCAGCAGCTTAGGCCTTGCGAAATATGAAAAACTGTTTTTT.

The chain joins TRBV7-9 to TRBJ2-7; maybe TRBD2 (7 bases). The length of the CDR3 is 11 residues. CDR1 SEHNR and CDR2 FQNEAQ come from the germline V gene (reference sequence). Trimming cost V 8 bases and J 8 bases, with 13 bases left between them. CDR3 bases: TGTGCCAGCGGAGGGGGGGACAAGCAGTACTTC. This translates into CASGGGDKQYF.

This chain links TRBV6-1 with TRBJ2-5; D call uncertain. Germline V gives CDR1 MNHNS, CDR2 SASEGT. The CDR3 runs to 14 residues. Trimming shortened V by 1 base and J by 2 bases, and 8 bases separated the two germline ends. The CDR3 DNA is TGTGCCAGCAGTGAAGGGCCTTTACAAGAGACCCAGTACTTC. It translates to CASSEGPLQETQYF.

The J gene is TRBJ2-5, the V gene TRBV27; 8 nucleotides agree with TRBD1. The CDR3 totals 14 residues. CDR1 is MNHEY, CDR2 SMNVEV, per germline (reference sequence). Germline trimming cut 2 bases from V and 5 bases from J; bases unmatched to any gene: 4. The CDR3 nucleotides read TGTGCCAGCAGTTTAGCAGGGGGCCGGGAGACCCAGTACTTC. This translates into CASSLAGGRETQYF.

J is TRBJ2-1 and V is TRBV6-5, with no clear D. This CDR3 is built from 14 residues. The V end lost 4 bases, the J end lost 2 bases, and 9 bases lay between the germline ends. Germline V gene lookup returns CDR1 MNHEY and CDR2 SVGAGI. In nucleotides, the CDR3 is TGTGCCAGCAGTTTCTACAGCACCTACAATGAGCAGTTCTTC. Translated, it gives CASSFYSTYNEQFF.

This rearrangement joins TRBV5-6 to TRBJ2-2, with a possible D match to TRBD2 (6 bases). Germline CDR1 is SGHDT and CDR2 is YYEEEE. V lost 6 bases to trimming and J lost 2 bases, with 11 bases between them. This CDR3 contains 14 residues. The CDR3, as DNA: TGTGCCAGCAACCAGGCGGGAAACACCGGGGAGCTGTTTTTT. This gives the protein CASNQAGNTGELFF. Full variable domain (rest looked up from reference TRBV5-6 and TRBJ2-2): DAGVTQSPTHLIKTRGQQVTLRCSPKSGHDTVSWYQQALGQGPQFIFQYYEEEERQRGNFPDRFSGHQFPNYSSELNVNALLLGDSALYLCASNQAGNTGELFFGEGSRLTVL.

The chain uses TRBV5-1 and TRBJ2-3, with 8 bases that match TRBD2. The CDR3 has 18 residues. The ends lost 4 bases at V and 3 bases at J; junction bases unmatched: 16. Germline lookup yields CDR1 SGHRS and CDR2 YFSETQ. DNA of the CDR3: TGCGCCAGCAGCCCATACCAACATAGCGGGGAGGGGACAGATACGCAGTATTTT. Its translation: CASSPYQHSGEGTDTQYF.